In this sample, the clone carrying this TCR beta chain is medium-sized. Its antigen is still unknown. Unmatched junction bases numbered 9, after V lost 8 bases and J lost 7 bases. This CDR3 contains 13 residues. The V gene's germline CDR1 is MNHEY and CDR2 SMNVEV (reference sequence). Unique molecular identifiers were added to individual cDNA molecules. Using its own MiXCR run on the 5' RACE reads, TCRdb lists one record per CDR3 protein. Of 25,000 to 30,000 distinct CDR3 sequences in the sample, approximately 4.8% were seen once. This entry comes from a study of early T cells in non-severe SARS-CoV-2 infection. About the study: Alpha and beta chains were unpaired, from unsorted whole-blood bulk RNA. Study findings and constraints: Database matching using VDJdb favored anti-spike CD8 responses, with private and CD4 specificities left missing.

The specimen sequenced was whole blood. The V and J genes are TRBV27 and TRBJ1-2, with 8 nucleotides matching TRBD1. The TCR was taken from an adult who was a healthcare worker with PCR-confirmed SARS-CoV-2 infection or an uninfected control (not recorded which). In nucleotides, the CDR3 is TGTGCCAGCTCCAAGGACAGGGTGTTTGGCTACACCTTC. Amino acids: CASSKDRVFGYTF.